This record concerns one TCR beta chain sequence. The table lists this clonotype with a few counts. Its antigen is still unknown. Base qualities are not provided; no much larger clone lies one nucleotide away. Library construction relied on PCR. DNA from cultured CD4+ T cells was subjected to TCR sequencing with the Oncomine TCR Beta short-read assay at the Johns Hopkins FTIC core. The QIAamp micro DNA kit was used to extract genomic DNA from the cultured CD4+ T cells. Oncomine TCR Beta libraries from cultured CD4+ T cells were pooled using unique dual indexes and sequenced on an Illumina iSeq 100. Processing in the source paper ran as follows. Non-productive sequences were removed, and CDR3s that did not start with C, did not end with F or W, or were shorter than 7 amino acids were discarded. The MANAFEST web application identified antigen-specific clonotypes by comparing peptide-stimulated wells against reference wells and other culture wells. To be called positive, a clone needed an FDR below 0.05, an odds ratio above 5, and a productive frequency above 0.1% in at least two of three replicate wells. A clonotype was classed as cross-reactive if the clonotype showed significant expansion both in SARS-CoV-2 spike wells and in at least one common cold coronavirus spike condition. CDR3 homology was assessed with Levenshtein distances (stringdist) and unrooted phylogenetic trees (ape) in R version 3.6.1. The public reads were reanalyzed by TCRdb: fastp trimming at Q25, MiXCR alignment, in-frame beta chains only. Entries are consolidated by CDR3 protein sequence, retaining the most common genes and DNA. The V and J calls come from TCRdb's annotation, not from the publication. Here the sample has about 21,000 distinct CDR3 sequences; roughly 34% occur a single time. The ten largest make up 5% of the sample.

The entry originates in a study of vaccination and CD4 T cells after COVID-19 (dated 2022 in TCRdb). Study-level background: Convalescent patients had a positive SARS-CoV-2 result on nasal swab PCR, and of these patients, some ten had mild disease and one had severe disease. The convalescent cohort comprised six males and four females, including two Hispanic individuals, seven Caucasians, two Asians and one multiracial person. Two doses of either the Pfizer-BioNTech BNT162b2 vaccine (n=8) or the Moderna mRNA-1273 vaccine (n=2) were administered to participants. Post-COVID blood samples were collected from convalescent patients a median of roughly 100 days after diagnosis, with a range of about 35 to 161 days. Post-vaccine blood samples were obtained a median of approximately 74 days after the second vaccine dose, with a range of about 12 to 241 days. For stimulating the cultures, overlapping spike peptide pools were used, derived from SARS-CoV-2 as well as from the common cold coronaviruses HCoV-NL63, HCoV-OC43 and HCoV-229E. Control cultures used a CEFX viral epitope pool as positive control, an HIV-1 Nef peptide pool as negative control, or no peptide. In roughly 10 COVID-19 convalescent patients and 4 infection-naive healthy vaccine recipients, the spike-specific CD4+ TCR repertoire before mRNA vaccination was compared with the repertoire after mRNA vaccination.

CDR1 and CDR2, looked up from the germline V gene (reference sequence), are DFQATT and SNEGSKA. There are 13 amino acids in the CDR3, from cysteine to phenylalanine inclusive. The kept DNA is CDR3 alone, 39 bases in frame from the first base. V gives up 6 bases and J gives up 1 base, and the segment between their germline ends measures 11 bases. Sample treatment or condition, as interpreted from the label and publication: approximately nine-day PBMC culture with coronavirus spike peptide pools or control peptides (ViraFEST assay). The study used the ViraFEST assay, which expanded antigen-specific T cells with peptide pools and then identified expanded clonotypes by TCR sequencing. The positive SARS-CoV-2 PCR tests of the convalescent patients were dated from March to December 2020, before the Alpha, Beta and Delta variants emerged in the United States. PBMCs were cultured at a few million per well in IMDM supplemented with approximately 5.4% human AB serum and roughly 10 IU/ml IL-2, with around 10 ug/ml peptide pools added. Half of the culture medium was replaced with fresh IL-2-containing medium on days 3 and 7. After 9 to 11 days of culture, CD4+ T cells were isolated by negative selection with the EasySep CD4+ T cell isolation kit. PBMCs were separated from whole blood using Ficoll-Paque Plus gradient centrifugation and then either used fresh or cryopreserved at -140C. In general, triplicate wells were set up for every culture condition.

Here is what the overall study found, with its caveats: Of the vaccine-specific clones in convalescent patients, 304 of 307, or nearly all, reacted only to SARS-CoV-2 spike and did not cross-react with common cold coronaviruses. In convalescent patients, a median roughly 83% of post-vaccine SARS-CoV-2-reactive clones were detected only after vaccination, and vaccine-specific priming was suggested by this finding. Relatively few convalescent patients were included in the study, and early timepoints after natural infection were not analyzed. The median number of SARS-CoV-2-reactive clonotypes rose from 21 after infection to 38 after vaccination, but the change was not significant.

This chain is built from TRBV20-1 and TRBJ2-3; the D segment cannot be called with confidence. The sequence derives from a human donor who had recovered from COVID-19. Sequencing used CD4+ T cells from blood, cultured in vitro, obtained before SARS-CoV-2 vaccination. The CDR3 region has the sequence CSAQNSGTDTQYF. The base sequence is TGCAGTGCCCAAAACTCCGGCACAGATACGCAGTATTTT.